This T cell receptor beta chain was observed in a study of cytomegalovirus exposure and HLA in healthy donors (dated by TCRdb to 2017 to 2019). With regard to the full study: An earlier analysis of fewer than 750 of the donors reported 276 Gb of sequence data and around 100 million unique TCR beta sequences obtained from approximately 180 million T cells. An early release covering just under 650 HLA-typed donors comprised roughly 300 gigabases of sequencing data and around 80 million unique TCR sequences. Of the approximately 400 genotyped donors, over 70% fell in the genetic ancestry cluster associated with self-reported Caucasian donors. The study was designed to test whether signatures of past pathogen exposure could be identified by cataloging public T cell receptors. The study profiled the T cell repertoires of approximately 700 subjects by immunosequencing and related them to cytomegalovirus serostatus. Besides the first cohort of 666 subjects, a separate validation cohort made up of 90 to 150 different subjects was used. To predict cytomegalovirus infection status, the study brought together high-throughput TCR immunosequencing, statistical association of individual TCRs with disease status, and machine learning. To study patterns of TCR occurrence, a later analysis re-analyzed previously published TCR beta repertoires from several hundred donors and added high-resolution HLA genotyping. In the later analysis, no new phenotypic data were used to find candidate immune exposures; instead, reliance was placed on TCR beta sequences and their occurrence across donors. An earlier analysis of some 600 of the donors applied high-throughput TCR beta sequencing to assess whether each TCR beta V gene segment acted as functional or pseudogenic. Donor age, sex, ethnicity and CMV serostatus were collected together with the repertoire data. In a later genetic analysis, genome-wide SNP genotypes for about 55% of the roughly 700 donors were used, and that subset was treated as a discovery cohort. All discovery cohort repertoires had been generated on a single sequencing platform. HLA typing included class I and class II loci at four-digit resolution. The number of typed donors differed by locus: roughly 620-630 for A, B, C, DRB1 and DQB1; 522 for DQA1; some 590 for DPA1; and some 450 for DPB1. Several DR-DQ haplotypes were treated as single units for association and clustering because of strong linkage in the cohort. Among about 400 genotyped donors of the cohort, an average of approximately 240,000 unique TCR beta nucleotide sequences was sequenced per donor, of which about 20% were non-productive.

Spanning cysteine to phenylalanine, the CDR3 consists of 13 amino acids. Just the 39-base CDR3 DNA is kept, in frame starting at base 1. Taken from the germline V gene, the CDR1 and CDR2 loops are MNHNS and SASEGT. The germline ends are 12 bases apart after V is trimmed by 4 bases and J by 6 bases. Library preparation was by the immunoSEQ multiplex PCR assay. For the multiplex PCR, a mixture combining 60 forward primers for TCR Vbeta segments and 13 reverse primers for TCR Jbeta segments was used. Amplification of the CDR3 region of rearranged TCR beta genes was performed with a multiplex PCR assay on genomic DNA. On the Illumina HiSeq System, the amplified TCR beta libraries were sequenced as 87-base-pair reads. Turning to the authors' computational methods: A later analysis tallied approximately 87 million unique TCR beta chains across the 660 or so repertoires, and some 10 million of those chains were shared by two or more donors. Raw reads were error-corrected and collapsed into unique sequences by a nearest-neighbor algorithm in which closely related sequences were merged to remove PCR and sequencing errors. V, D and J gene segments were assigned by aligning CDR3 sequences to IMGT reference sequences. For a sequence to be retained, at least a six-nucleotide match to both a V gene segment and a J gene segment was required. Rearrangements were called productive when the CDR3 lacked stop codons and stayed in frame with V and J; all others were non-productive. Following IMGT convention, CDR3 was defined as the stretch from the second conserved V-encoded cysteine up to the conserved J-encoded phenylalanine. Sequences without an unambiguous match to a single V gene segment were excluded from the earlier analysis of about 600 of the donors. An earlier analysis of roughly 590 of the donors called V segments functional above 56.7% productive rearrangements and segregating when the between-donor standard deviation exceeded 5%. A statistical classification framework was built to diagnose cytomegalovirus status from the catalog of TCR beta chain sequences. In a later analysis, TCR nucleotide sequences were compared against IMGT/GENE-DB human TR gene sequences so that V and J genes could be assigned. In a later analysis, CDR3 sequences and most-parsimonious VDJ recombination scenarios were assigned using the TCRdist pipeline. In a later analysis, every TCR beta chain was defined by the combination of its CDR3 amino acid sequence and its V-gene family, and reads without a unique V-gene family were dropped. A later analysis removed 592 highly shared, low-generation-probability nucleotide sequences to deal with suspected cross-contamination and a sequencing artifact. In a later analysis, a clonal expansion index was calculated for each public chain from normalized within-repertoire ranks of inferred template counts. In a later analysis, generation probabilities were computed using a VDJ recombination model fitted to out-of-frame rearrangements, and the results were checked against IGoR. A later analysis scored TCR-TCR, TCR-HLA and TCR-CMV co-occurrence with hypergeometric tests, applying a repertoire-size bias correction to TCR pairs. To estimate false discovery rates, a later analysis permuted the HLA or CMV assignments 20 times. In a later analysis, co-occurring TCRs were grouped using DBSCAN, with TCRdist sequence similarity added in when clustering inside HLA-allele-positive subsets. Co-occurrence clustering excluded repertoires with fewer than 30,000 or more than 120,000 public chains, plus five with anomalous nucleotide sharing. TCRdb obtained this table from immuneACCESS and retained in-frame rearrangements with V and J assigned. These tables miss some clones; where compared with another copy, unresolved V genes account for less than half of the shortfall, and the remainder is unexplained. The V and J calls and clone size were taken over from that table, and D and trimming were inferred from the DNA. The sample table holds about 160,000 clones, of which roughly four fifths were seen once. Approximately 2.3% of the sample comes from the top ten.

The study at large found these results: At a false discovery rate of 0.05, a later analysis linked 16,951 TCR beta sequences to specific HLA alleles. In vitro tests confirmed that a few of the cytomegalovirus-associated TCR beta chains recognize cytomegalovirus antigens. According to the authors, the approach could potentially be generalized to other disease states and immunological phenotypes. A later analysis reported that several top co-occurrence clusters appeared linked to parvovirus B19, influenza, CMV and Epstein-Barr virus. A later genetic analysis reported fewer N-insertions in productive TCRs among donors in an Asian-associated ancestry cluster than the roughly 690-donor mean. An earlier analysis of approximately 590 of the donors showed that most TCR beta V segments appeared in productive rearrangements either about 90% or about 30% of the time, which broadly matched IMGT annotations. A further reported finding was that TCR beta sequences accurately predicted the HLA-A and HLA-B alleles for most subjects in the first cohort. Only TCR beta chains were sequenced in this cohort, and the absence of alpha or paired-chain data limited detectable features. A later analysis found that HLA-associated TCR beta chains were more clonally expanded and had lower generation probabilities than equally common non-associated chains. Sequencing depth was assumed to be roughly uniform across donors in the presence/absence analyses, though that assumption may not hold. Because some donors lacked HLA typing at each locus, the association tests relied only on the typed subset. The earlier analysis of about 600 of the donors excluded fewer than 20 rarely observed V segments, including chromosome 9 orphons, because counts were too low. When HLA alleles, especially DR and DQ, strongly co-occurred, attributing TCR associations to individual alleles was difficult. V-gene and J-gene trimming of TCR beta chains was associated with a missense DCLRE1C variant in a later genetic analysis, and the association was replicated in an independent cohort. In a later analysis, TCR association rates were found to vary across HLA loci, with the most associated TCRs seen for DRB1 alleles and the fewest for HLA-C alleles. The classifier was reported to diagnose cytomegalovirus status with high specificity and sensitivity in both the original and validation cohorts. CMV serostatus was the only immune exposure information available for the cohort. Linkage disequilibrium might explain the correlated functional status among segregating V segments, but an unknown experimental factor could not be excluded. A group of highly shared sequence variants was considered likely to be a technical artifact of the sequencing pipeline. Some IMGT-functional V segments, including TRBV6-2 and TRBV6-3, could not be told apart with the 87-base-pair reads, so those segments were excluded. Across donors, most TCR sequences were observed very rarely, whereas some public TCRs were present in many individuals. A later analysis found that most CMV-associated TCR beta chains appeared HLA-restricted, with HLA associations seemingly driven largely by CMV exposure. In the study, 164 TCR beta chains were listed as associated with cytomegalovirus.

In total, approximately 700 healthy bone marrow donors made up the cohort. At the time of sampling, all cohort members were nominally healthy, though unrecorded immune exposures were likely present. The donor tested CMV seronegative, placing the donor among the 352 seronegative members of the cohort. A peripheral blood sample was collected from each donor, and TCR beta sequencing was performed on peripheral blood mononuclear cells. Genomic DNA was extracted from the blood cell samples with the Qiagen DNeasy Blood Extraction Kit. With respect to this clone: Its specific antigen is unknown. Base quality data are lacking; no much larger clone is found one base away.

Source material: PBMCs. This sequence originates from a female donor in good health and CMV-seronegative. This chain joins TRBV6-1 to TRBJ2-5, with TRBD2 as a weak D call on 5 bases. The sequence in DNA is TGTGCCAGCAGTGCCGAGGGCGGCCAGACCCAGTACTTC. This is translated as CASSAEGGQTQYF.